This TCR beta chain was documented in a study of OX40 agonist ivuxolimab in advanced cancers. Across the study: With ivuxolimab, an agonistic anti-OX40 (CD134) antibody, patients were treated.

General study findings and limits: Clonal expansion was seen in CD4+ and CD8+ blood T cells by week 6 at 0.1 to 3.0 mg/kg.

Regarding this clone: Its antigen is currently unknown.

This table comes from immunoSEQ multiplex PCR, and its TCRdb copy is limited to in-frame clones, with some not included. The table has 20,000 to 25,000 clones, approximately 78% seen once. Specimen: CD4+ or CD8+ T cells sorted from blood, collected in a trial of the OX40 agonist ivuxolimab. This TCR was recovered from an adult with an advanced solid tumor such as melanoma, head and neck, liver or kidney cancer.

The CDR3 reads CASSFGGSSYNEQFF. The DNA of the CDR3 is TGTGCCAGCAGCTTTGGCGGGAGCTCCTACAATGAGCAGTTCTTC. V is TRBV7-3 and J is TRBJ2-1, with 7 bases that match TRBD2. The CDR3 consists of 15 residues. Trimming cost V 3 bases and J 0 bases; bases outside gene matches: 2. Germline CDR1 is SGHTA and CDR2 is FQGTGA.